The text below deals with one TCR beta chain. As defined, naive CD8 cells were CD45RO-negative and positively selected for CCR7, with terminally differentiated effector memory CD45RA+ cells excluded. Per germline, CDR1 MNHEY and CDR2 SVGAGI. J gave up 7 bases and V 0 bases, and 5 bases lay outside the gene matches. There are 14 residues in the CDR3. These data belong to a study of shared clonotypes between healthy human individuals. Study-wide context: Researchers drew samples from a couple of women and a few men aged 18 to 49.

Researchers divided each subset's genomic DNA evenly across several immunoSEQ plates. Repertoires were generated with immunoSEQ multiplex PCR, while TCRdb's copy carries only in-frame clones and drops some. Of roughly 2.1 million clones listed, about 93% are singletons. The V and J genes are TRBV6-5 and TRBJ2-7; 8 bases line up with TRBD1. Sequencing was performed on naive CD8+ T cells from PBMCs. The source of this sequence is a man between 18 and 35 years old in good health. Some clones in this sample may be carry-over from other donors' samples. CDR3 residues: CASSYSNRGTEQYF. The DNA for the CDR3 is TGTGCCAGCAGTTACTCGAACAGGGGGACTGAGCAGTACTTC.